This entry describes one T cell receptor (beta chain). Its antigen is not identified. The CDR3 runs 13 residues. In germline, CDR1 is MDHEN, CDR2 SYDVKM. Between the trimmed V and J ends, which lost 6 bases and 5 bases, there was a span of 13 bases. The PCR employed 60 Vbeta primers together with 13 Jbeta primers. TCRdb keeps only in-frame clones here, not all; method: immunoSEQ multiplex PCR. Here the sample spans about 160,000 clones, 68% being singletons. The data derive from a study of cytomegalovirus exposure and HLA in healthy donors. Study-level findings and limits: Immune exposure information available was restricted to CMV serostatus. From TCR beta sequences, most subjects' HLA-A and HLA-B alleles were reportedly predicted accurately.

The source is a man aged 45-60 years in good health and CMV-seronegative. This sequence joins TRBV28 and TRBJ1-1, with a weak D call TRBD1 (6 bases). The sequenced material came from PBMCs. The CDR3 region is CASSLTGNTEAFF. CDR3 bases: TGTGCCAGCAGCCTAACAGGGAATACTGAAGCTTTCTTT.